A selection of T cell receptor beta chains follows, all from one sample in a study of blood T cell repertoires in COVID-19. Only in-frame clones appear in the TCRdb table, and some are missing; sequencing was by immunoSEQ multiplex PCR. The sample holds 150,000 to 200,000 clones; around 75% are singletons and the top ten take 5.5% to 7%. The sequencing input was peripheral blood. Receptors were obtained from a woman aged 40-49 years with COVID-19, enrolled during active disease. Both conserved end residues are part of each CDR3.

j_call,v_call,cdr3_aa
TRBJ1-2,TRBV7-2,CASSLEAGRGYGYTF
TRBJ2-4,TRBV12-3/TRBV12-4,CASRLGTGGIQYF
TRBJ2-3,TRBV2,CASGKRSTDTQYF
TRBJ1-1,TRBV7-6,CASSLEHRNQAFF
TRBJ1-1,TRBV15,CGSKTGRNTEAFF
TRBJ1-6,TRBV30,CAWMGQSNSPLHF
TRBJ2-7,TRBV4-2,CASSQVLRSGGAEQYF
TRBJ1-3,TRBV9,CASSVAPRGSGNTIYF
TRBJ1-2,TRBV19,CASSDYGTLYGYTF
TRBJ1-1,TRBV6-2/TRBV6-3,CASSTGQGNPEAFF
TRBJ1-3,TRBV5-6,CASSGQGGNTIYF
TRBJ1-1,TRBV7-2,CASSLGAGRTTEAFF
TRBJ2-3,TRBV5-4,CASSTEGLAGADTQYF
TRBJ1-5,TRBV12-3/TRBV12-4,CASRQGFQPQHF
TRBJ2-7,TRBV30,CAWRIAGSHEQYF
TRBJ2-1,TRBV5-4,CASSRGLAGFYNEQFF
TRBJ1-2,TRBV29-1,CSVEDGGAGNYGYTF
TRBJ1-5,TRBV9,CASSPEGAPYQPQHF
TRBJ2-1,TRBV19,CASSVSPPGNEQFF
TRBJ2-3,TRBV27,CASGRGDTQYF
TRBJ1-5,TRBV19,CASRQTGVNQPQHF
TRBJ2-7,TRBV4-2,CASSRGLAGVSYEQYF
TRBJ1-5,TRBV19,CASRKSLGPRPQHF
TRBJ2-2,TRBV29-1,CSAIRMAGSTGELFF
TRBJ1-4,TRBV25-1,CASTLQGQGDEKLFF
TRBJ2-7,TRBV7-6,CASSPLGTGGYEQYF
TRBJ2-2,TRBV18,CASSLDPRDRGITGELFF
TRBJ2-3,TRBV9,CASSVAQRGTSTDTQYF
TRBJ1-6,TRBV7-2,CASSPDSMESPLHF